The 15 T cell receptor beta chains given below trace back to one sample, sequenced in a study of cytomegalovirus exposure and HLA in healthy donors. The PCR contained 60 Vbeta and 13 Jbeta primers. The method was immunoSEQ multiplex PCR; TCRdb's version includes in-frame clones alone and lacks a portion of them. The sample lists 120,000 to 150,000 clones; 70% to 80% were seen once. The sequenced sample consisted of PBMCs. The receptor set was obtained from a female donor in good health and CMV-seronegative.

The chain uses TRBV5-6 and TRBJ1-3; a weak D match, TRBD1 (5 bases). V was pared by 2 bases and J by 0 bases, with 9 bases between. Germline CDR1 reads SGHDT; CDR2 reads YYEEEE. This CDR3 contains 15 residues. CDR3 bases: TGTGCCAGCAGCTTCAGGGTCAGCTCTGGAAACACCATATATTTT. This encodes CASSFRVSSGNTIYF.

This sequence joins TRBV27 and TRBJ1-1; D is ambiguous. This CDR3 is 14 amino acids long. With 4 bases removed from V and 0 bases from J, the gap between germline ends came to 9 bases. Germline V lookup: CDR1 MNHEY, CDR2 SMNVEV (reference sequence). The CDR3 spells CASSSAVLNTEAFF. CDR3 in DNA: TGTGCCAGCAGTTCTGCGGTGTTGAACACTGAAGCTTTCTTT.

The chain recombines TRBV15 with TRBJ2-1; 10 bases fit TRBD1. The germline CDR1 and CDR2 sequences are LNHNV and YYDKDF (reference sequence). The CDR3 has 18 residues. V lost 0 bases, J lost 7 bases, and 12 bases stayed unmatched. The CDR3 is CATSRDFKRTGGRNEQFF. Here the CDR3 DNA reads TGTGCCACCAGCAGAGATTTTAAGAGGACAGGGGGGAGAAATGAGCAGTTCTTC.

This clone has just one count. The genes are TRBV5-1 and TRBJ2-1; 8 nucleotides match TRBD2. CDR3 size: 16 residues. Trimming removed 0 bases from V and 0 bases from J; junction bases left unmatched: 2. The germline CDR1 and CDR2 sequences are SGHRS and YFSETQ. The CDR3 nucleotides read TGCGCCAGCAGCTTGGGCGGGGGGAGCTCCTACAATGAGCAGTTCTTC. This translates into CASSLGGGSSYNEQFF.

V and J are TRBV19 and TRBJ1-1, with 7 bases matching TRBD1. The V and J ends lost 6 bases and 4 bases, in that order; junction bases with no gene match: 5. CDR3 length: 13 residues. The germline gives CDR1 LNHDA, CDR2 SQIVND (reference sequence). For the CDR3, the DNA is TGTGCCAGTAGCGACAGGGTTGGCACTGAAGCTTTCTTT. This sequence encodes CASSDRVGTEAFF.

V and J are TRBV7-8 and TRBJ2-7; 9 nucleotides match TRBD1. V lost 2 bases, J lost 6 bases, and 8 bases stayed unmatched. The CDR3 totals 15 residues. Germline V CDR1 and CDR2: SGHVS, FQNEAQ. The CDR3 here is CASSLLPGTGTEQYF. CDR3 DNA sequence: TGTGCCAGCAGCTTATTACCCGGGACAGGGACCGAGCAGTACTTC.

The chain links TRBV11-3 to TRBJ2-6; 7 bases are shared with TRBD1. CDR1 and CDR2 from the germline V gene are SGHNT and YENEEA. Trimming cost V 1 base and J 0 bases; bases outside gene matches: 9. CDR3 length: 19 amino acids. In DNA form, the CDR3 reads TGTGCCAGCAGCTTAGGTGGCAGGGGGAACTCCTCTGGGGCCAACGTCCTGACTTTC. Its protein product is CASSLGGRGNSSGANVLTF.

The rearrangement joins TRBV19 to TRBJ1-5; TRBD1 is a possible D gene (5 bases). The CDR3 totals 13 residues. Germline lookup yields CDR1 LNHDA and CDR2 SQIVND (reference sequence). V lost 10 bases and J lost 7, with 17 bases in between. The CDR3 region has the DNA TGTGCCACCTGGGGGGACGTGTACCAGCCCCAGCATTTT. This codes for CATWGDVYQPQHF. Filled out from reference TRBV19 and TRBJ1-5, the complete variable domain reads DGGITQSPKYLFRKEGQNVTLSCEQNLNHDAMYWYRQDPGQGLRLIYYSQIVNDFQKGDIAEGYSVSREKKESFPLTVTSAQKNPTAFYLCATWGDVYQPQHFGDGTRLSIL.

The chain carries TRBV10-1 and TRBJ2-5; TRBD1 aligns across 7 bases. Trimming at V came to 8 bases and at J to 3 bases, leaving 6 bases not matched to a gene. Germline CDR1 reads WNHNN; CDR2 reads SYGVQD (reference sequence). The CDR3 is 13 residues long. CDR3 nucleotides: TGCGCCAGCCCATGGGACAGTAAAGAGACCCAGTACTTC. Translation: CASPWDSKETQYF.

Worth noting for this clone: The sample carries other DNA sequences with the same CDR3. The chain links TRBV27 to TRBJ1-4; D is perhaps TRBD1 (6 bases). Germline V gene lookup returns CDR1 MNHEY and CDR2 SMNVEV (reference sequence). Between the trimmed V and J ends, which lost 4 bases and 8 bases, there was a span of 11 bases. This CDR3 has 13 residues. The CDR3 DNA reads TGTGCCAGCAGTTCTCCAGGGGACGAAAAACTGTTTTTT. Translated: CASSSPGDEKLFF.

The chain's CDR3 is CASSLLPGQPQHF. The CDR3 DNA reads TGCGCCAGCAGCTTGCTTCCCGGGCAGCCCCAGCATTTT. The rearrangement links TRBV5-1 to TRBJ1-5; D is uncertain. The ends were cut back, 1 base at V and 7 bases at J, with 9 bases in the middle. The CDR3 contains 13 residues. Germline CDR1 and CDR2: SGHRS and YFSETQ.

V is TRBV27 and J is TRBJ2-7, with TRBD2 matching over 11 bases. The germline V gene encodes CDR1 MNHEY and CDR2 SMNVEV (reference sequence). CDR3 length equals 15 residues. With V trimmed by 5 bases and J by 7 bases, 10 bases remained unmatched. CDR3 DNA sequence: TGTGCCAGCAGTCCGTTAGCGGGAGGGCCCTGGGAGCAGTACTTC. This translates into CASSPLAGGPWEQYF.

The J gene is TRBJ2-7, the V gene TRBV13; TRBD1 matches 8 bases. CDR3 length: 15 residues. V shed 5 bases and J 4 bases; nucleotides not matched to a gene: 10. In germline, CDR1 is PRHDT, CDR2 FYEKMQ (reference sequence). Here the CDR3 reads CASSIYQGASYEQYF. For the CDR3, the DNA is TGTGCCAGCAGCATATACCAGGGGGCTAGTTACGAGCAGTACTTC.

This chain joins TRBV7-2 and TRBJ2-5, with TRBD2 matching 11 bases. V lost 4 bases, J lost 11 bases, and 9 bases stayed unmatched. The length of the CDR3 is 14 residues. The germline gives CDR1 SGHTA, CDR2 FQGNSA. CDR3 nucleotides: TGTGCCAGCAGCTACATAGCGGGGGGGCAGGAGCAGTACTTC. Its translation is CASSYIAGGQEQYF. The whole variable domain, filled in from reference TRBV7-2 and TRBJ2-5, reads GAGVSQSPSNKVTEKGKDVELRCDPISGHTALYWYRQSLGQGLEFLIYFQGNSAPDKSGLPSDRFSAERTGGSVSTLTIQRTQQEDSAVYLCASSYIAGGQEQYFGPGTRLLVL.

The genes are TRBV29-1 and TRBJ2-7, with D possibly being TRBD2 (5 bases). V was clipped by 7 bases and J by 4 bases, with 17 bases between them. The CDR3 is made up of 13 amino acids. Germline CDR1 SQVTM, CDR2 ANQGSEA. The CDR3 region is CSAGSPERYEQYF. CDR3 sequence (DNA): TGCAGCGCGGGGTCTCCAGAAAGGTACGAGCAGTACTTC.